This T cell receptor (beta chain) was recovered during a study of resident and recirculating memory T cells in vitiligo. Study context: Each patient gave two lesional and two nonlesional epidermal shave biopsies, plus PBMCs. Genomic DNA was extracted from whole homogenized samples, with no cell sorting. Study-wide results and caveats: Different lesions suggested infiltration by different T cell clones. No single dominant TCR clone appeared; lesion clonality varied.

The CDR3 consists of 15 residues. Looked up from germline, CDR1 is SGHVS and CDR2 is FQNEAQ. The V end was cut by 5 bases, the J end by 3 bases, with 13 bases between. On this clone itself: Antigen specificity is unknown.

Repertoires were generated with immunoSEQ multiplex PCR, while TCRdb's copy carries only in-frame clones and drops some. The profile shows more than 70,000 clones, 92% of them singletons. The chain recombines TRBV7-8 with TRBJ1-4; no clear D. This TCR came from a male donor with vitiligo. The sample comprised blood. The CDR3, as DNA: TGTGCCAGCAGCCCGGCGGAATGGTCTAATGAAAAACTGTTTTTT. This sequence encodes CASSPAEWSNEKLFF.